The 28 T cell receptor beta chains presented below share a single source sample, sequenced in a study of cytomegalovirus exposure and HLA in healthy donors. PCR used 60 Vbeta primers and 13 Jbeta primers. Measured with immunoSEQ multiplex PCR; TCRdb has only the in-frame clones, and not every one. The sample has 70,000 or so clones, 74% seen once; the top ten hold around 10%. Sequenced input: PBMCs. The receptor set was obtained from a woman in her sixties in good health and CMV-seropositive.

J is TRBJ2-5 and V is TRBV19, with D unresolved. Trimming removed 3 bases from V and 5 bases from J, with 10 bases in between. Germline V gene lookup returns CDR1 LNHDA and CDR2 SQIVND (reference sequence). This CDR3 is built from 13 residues. CDR3 in DNA: TGTGCCAGTAGTATCGGTCTAATTGAGACCCAGTACTTC. This encodes CASSIGLIETQYF.

Turning to this clone: The sample carries other DNA sequences with the same CDR3. The V call is TRBV6-5, the J call TRBJ1-4; D possibly corresponds to TRBD1 (5 bases). V lost 2 bases and J 10 bases, leaving 11 bases between the germline ends. The CDR3 sequence is 13 residues long. The germline V gene has CDR1 MNHEY and CDR2 SVGAGI. CDR3 bases: TGTGCCAGCAGTTACCCGGGGGGGGGAAAACTGTTTTTT. Translated, it gives CASSYPGGGKLFF.

As regards this clone: Without the conserved terminal phenylalanine or tryptophan, this CDR3 likely stems from a read error. The chain links TRBV6-1 to TRBJ1-5; TRBD1 agrees at 10 bases. The junction had 3 bases not matched to a gene; V was cut back by 7 bases and J by 3 bases. The CDR3 covers 14 residues. Germline lookup yields CDR1 MNHNS and CDR2 SASEGT. The CDR3 bases are TGTGCCAGCACTAGACAGGGGGCCAATCAGCCCCAGCATGTT. Protein sequence: CASTRQGANQPQHV.

The chain has TRBV5-8 and TRBJ1-2, with D uncertain. V was clipped by 3 bases and J by 3 bases, with 6 bases between them. CDR1 SGHTS and CDR2 YDEGEE come from the germline V gene. The CDR3 extends over 12 amino acids. The CDR3 loop is CASSSTDYGYTF. The CDR3 region has the DNA TGTGCCAGCAGCTCTACAGACTATGGCTACACCTTC.

This clone was seen more than once but under ten times. The chain has TRBV6-1 and TRBJ2-7; tentative D call: TRBD1 (5 bases). From germline, CDR1 is MNHNS and CDR2 SASEGT. Trimming pared 4 bases from V and 5 bases from J, leaving 15 bases between. This CDR3 has 14 residues. The CDR3 DNA reads TGTGCCAGCAGTGGACAGCAGATGTCCCACGAGCAGTACTTC. It yields the protein CASSGQQMSHEQYF.

The chain uses TRBV2 and TRBJ2-1, with 7 bases matching TRBD2. CDR1 and CDR2 from the germline V gene are SNHLY and FYNNEI. The CDR3 is 13 amino acids. Losses at the gene ends were 6 bases for V and 16 bases for J; bases not matched to a gene: 15. In nucleotides, the CDR3 is TGTGCCAGCAGCAATCAGCTAAGCGGGATGTATTTCTTC. Translation: CASSNQLSGMYFF. Looking up the rest from reference TRBV2 and TRBJ2-1 gives the full variable domain: EPEVTQTPSHQVTQMGQEVILRCVPISNHLYFYWYRQILGQKVEFLVSFYNNEISEKSEIFDDQFSVERPDGSNFTLKIRSTKLEDSAMYFCASSNQLSGMYFFGPGTRLTVL.

V usage is TRBV2 and J usage is TRBJ1-5; 7 positions match TRBD1. V lost 7 bases, J lost 1 base, and 10 bases stayed unmatched. Germline CDR1 and CDR2: SNHLY and FYNNEI. The CDR3 is 16 amino acids. This CDR3 reads CASTQGGRGSNQPQHF. CDR3 DNA: TGTGCCAGCACCCAAGGGGGCAGGGGGAGCAATCAGCCCCAGCATTTT.

V is TRBV30 and J is TRBJ2-1; tentative D call: TRBD2 (5 bases). Trimming left V 3 bases short and J 10 bases short, with 16 bases between. Germline V gene sequence: CDR1 GTSNPN, CDR2 SVGIG (reference sequence). The CDR3 sequence is 13 residues long. CDR3 nucleotide sequence: TGTGCCTGGAGCTGGAGTAGCGTCGCCGAGCAGTTCTTC. Protein: CAWSWSSVAEQFF.

The rearrangement joins TRBV5-4 to TRBJ2-5, with TRBD2 matching over 13 bases. Per germline, CDR1 SGHNT and CDR2 YYREEE (reference sequence). With V trimmed by 5 bases and J by 1 base, 5 bases remained unmatched. The CDR3 extends over 16 amino acids. Here the CDR3 DNA reads TGTGCCAGCAGTAGACTAGCGGGGGGTTTCCAAGAGACCCAGTACTTC. This encodes CASSRLAGGFQETQYF. Variable domain in full (rest from reference TRBV5-4 and TRBJ2-5): ETGVTQSPTHLIKTRGQQVTLRCSSQSGHNTVSWYQQALGQGPQFIFQYYREEENGRGNFPPRFSGLQFPNYSSELNVNALELDDSALYLCASSRLAGGFQETQYFGPGTRLLVL.

V gene TRBV29-1 combines with J gene TRBJ2-7; 8 bases are a match to TRBD1. The CDR3 length is 13 residues. Germline CDR1 SQVTM, CDR2 ANQGSEA. V lost 0 bases, J lost 4 bases, and 2 bases stayed unmatched. CDR3 region: CSVEEDRAYEQYF. The CDR3 DNA reads as TGCAGCGTTGAAGAGGACAGGGCGTACGAGCAGTACTTC.

The rearrangement links TRBV29-1 to TRBJ2-3; TRBD1 agrees at 7 bases. The CDR3 is made up of 15 amino acids. J lost 2 bases, V lost 0 bases, and 5 bases had no gene match. CDR1 SQVTM and CDR2 ANQGSEA come from the germline V gene. In DNA form, the CDR3 reads TGCAGCGTTGAAGATCACGGGACAGTCACAGATACGCAGTATTTT. Amino acid sequence: CSVEDHGTVTDTQYF.

This clone was observed a few times. The chain joins TRBV10-3 to TRBJ1-5; 8 bases are a match to TRBD1. The ends lost 2 bases at V and 7 bases at J; junction bases unmatched: 7. From germline, CDR1 is ENHRY and CDR2 SYGVKD. CDR3 length: 15 amino acids. CDR3 amino acids: CAISEGDRGGQPQHF. The CDR3 DNA is TGTGCCATCAGTGAGGGAGACAGGGGAGGACAGCCCCAGCATTTT.

The V and J genes are TRBV18 and TRBJ1-3, with TRBD1 as a possible D gene (5 bases). CDR3 size: 14 residues. Germline V CDR1 and CDR2: KGHSH, LQKENI. The V end was cut by 6 bases, the J end by 2 bases, with 11 bases between. In nucleotides, the CDR3 is TGTGCCAGCTCCTCAGGGCGGACTGGAAACACCATATATTTT. This sequence encodes CASSSGRTGNTIYF.

This chain connects TRBV27 to TRBJ2-7; a possible D gene is TRBD1 (6 bases). CDR3 length: 13 residues. Germline assignment: CDR1 MNHEY and CDR2 SMNVEV (reference sequence). The V end was cut by 6 bases, the J end by 2 bases, with 11 bases between. The CDR3 protein is CASRTDRTYEQYF. The CDR3 bases are TGTGCCAGCAGGACGGACAGAACCTACGAGCAGTACTTC.

In this sample, this clone turned up once. The V call is TRBV18, the J call TRBJ2-3; a possible D gene is TRBD1 (6 bases). Germline V CDR1 and CDR2: KGHSH, LQKENI. CDR3 length: 14 amino acids. With 3 bases removed from V and 2 bases from J, the gap between germline ends came to 9 bases. The DNA of the CDR3 is TGTGCCAGCTCACCGAGGACAGACACAGATACGCAGTATTTT. Protein product: CASSPRTDTDTQYF.

The rearrangement uses TRBV7-3 and TRBJ2-5; 10 bases line up with TRBD2. The CDR3 totals 14 residues. V trimming: 2 bases; J trimming: 5 bases; junction bases outside the gene matches: 2. Germline V gene data show CDR1 as SGHTA and CDR2 as FQGTGA. The CDR3 DNA sequence: TGTGCCAGCAGCTTACAACTAGCGGGGGAGACCCAGTACTTC. Its translation is CASSLQLAGETQYF.

The V call is TRBV10-3, the J call TRBJ2-7; the D gene is possibly TRBD1 (5 bases). This CDR3 is 14 amino acids long. Trimming pared 2 bases from V and 2 bases from J, leaving 10 bases between. CDR1 ENHRY and CDR2 SYGVKD come from the germline V gene. The CDR3 loop is CAISEGHDTYEQYF. CDR3 nucleotide sequence: TGTGCCATCAGTGAGGGACACGACACCTACGAGCAGTACTTC.

J is TRBJ1-2 and V is TRBV6-5; D gene unclear. Germline lookup yields CDR1 MNHEY and CDR2 SVGAGI. V gave up 0 bases and J gave up 2 bases, with 7 bases separating them. CDR3 length: 14 residues. DNA for the CDR3: TGTGCCAGCAGTTACTCTTCACAGAACTATGGCTACACCTTC. Its protein is CASSYSSQNYGYTF.

The chain joins TRBV19 to TRBJ1-3, with 8 bases fitting TRBD1. V was pared by 8 bases and J by 0 bases, with 0 bases of the junction left unmatched. Germline V gives CDR1 LNHDA, CDR2 SQIVND (reference sequence). This CDR3 region has 13 residues. The CDR3 is CASGQGSGNTIYF. CDR3 sequence (DNA): TGTGCCAGTGGACAGGGCTCTGGAAACACCATATATTTT.

The chain's CDR3 is CASSGRGAYNEQFF. CDR3 nucleotide sequence: TGTGCCAGCAGTGGGAGGGGAGCCTACAATGAGCAGTTCTTC. The chain links TRBV6-1 to TRBJ2-1; possible D gene TRBD2, 6 bases. The CDR3 contains 14 residues. Germline V gene data show CDR1 as MNHNS and CDR2 as SASEGT. With 4 bases removed from V and 2 bases from J, the gap between germline ends came to 9 bases.

The chain links TRBV7-8 to TRBJ1-2; no definite D call. This CDR3 region has 13 residues. Germline values: CDR1 SGHVS, CDR2 FQNEAQ. V was cut by 0 bases and J by 7 bases, with 9 bases left in between. DNA of the CDR3: TGTGCCAGCAGCTTAGCTCTTACAGTTGGCTACACCTTC. This gives the protein CASSLALTVGYTF. Filled out from reference TRBV7-8 and TRBJ1-2, the complete variable domain reads GAGVSQSPRYKVAKRGQDVALRCDPISGHVSLFWYQQALGQGPEFLTYFQNEAQLDKSGLPSDRFFAERPEGSVSTLKIQRTQQEDSAVYLCASSLALTVGYTFGSGTRLTVV.

This clone was picked up one time. V usage is TRBV19 and J usage is TRBJ2-7; D not resolved. V gave up 4 bases and J gave up 2 bases, with 12 bases separating them. This CDR3 has 14 amino acids. The germline gives CDR1 LNHDA, CDR2 SQIVND (reference sequence). CDR3 nucleotides: TGTGCCAGTAGTACCTCTTCCCTTACCTACGAGCAGTACTTC. Translating gives CASSTSSLTYEQYF.

The chain is built from TRBV2 and TRBJ1-3; TRBD1 is a possible D gene (5 bases). Germline V gene data show CDR1 as SNHLY and CDR2 as FYNNEI. The CDR3 is made up of 19 amino acids. V was shortened by 2 bases and J by 4 bases, with 24 bases between the two germline ends. The CDR3 DNA reads as TGTGCCAGCAGTGAAAGGGAATGGGGCCCCGGGTCTCAAGGAAACACCATATATTTT. Translated, it gives CASSEREWGPGSQGNTIYF.

The rearrangement joins TRBV7-8 to TRBJ2-5; D is unclear. CDR1 SGHVS and CDR2 FQNEAQ come from the germline V gene. This CDR3 is 14 amino acids long. Trimming stripped 1 base from V and 5 bases from J, with 11 bases between. The CDR3 DNA is TGTGCCAGCAGCTTAGGAGGCTCCCGGGAGACCCAGTACTTC. Its translation: CASSLGGSRETQYF.

The rearrangement uses TRBV7-2 and TRBJ2-7, with 11 bases that match TRBD2. CDR3 length: 16 residues. With V trimmed by 5 bases and J by 2 bases, 8 bases remained unmatched. Looked up from germline, CDR1 is SGHTA and CDR2 is FQGNSA. The CDR3 loop reads CASSPPGLAAAYEQYF. The CDR3 nucleotides are TGTGCCAGCAGCCCCCCGGGACTAGCGGCGGCCTACGAGCAGTACTTC.

The sample holds a few counts of this clone. The chain recombines TRBV9 with TRBJ2-2; 10 nucleotides align to TRBD2. The CDR3 runs 16 residues. Germline V gene data show CDR1 as SGDLS and CDR2 as YYNGEE. Losses at the gene ends were 8 bases for V and 5 bases for J; bases not matched to a gene: 12. CDR3 in amino acids: CASQSGGADGTGELFF. The CDR3 DNA reads as TGTGCCAGTCAAAGCGGGGGGGCGGATGGTACCGGGGAGCTGTTTTTT.

This clone was detected once. The chain employs TRBV25-1 and TRBJ2-7, with 12 bases fitting TRBD2. The CDR3 has 15 residues. The V segment lost 3 bases and the J segment 6 bases; nucleotides outside the gene matches: 6. Germline-derived CDR1 and CDR2 are MGHDK and SYGVNS. The CDR3, as DNA: TGTGCCAGCAGTGACCGCCTAGCGGGGGGGTTCGAGCAGTACTTC. It yields the protein CASSDRLAGGFEQYF.

This chain connects TRBV19 to TRBJ2-7, with 8 bases fitting TRBD1. V shed 1 base and J 0 bases; nucleotides not matched to a gene: 5. Germline CDR1 is LNHDA and CDR2 is SQIVND (reference sequence). This CDR3 is 16 amino acids long. The CDR3 nucleotides are TGTGCCAGTAGTATAGGTTCGGGACAGGACTCCTACGAGCAGTACTTC. Translated: CASSIGSGQDSYEQYF.